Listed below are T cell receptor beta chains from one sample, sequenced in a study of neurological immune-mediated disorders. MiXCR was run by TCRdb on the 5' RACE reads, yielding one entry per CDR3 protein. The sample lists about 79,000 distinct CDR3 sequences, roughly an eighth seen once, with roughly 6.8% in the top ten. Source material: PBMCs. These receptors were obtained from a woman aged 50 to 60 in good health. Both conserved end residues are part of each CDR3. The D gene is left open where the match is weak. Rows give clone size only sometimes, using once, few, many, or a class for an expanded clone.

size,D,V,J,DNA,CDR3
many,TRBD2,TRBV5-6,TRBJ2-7,TGTGCCAGCAGCTCCCCGGGACTAGCGGGAGTCTACGAGCAGTACTTC,CASSSPGLAGVYEQYF
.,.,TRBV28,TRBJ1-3,TGTGCCGGCAGTTTACGGCCAGCTTCTGGAAACACCATATATTTT,CAGSLRPASGNTIYF
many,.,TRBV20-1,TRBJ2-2,TGCAGTGCTTCCTCAGGTTTCACCGGGGAGCTGTTTTTT,CSASSGFTGELFF
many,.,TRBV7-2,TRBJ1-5,TGTGCCAGCAGCCTGGGCCTATATCAGCCCCAGCATTTT,CASSLGLYQPQHF
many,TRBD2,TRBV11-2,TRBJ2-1,TGTGCCAGCAGCCGTACTAGCGGGAGGGCCGGTGAGCAGTTCTTC,CASSRTSGRAGEQFF
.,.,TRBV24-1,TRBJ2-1,TGTGCCACCAGCCCGGCCCTAAAGGGAAGTAGTGAGCAGTTCTTC,CATSPALKGSSEQFF
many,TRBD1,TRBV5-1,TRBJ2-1,TGCGCCAGTACGCGGACAGGGGTGGCCAATGAGCAGTTCTTC,CASTRTGVANEQFF
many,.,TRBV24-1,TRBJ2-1,TGTGCCACCCGGAACCAGTCTGAGCAGTTCTTC,CATRNQSEQFF
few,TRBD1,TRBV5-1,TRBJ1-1,TGCGCCAGCAGCTCGGGACAGGGGCTTAGGAACACTGAAGCTTTCTTT,CASSSGQGLRNTEAFF
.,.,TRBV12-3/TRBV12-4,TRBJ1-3,TGTGCCAGCAGTTTCGGCCAGGGTCAAACTGGAAACACCATATATTTT,CASSFGQGQTGNTIYF
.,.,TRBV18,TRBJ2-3,TGTGCCATCTCACCACTCGGGGAGACCACAGATACGCAGTATTTT,CAISPLGETTDTQYF
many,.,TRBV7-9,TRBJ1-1,TGTGCCAGCAGCCCCGACAGTGAAGCTTTCTTT,CASSPDSEAFF
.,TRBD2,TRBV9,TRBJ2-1,TGTGCCAGCAGCGTAACGGGGGGACTCTACAATGAGCAGTTCTTC,CASSVTGGLYNEQFF
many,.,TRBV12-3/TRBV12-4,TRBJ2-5,TGTGCCAGCACCGACCACCAGGGTTTAGGAAAGACCCAGTACTTC,CASTDHQGLGKTQYF
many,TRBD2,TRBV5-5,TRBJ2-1,TGTGCCAGCAGTGTTTCTACTAGCGGGGGGAGGAATGAGCAGTTCTTC,CASSVSTSGGRNEQFF
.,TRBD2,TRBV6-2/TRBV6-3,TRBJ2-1,TGTGCCAGCAGTTACTCTCCTAGCGGGGACTCCCACAATGAGCAGTTCTTC,CASSYSPSGDSHNEQFF
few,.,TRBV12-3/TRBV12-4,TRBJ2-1,TGTGCCAGCAGTTTTCTACCTGAGCAGTTCTTC,CASSFLPEQFF
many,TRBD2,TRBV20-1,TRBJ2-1,TGCAGTGCCCCCGACTGGTCGACTAGCGGGGCCTACAATGAGCAGTTCTTC,CSAPDWSTSGAYNEQFF